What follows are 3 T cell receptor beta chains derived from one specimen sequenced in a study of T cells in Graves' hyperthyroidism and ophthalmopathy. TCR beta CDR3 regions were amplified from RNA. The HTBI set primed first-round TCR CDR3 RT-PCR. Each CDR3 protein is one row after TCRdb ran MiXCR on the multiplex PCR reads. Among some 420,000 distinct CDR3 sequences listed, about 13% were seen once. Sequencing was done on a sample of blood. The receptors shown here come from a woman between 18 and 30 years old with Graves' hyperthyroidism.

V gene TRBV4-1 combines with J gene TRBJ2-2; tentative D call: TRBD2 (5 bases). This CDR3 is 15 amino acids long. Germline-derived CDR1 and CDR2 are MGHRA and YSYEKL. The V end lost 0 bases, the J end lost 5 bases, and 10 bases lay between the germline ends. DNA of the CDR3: TGCGCCAGCAGCCAAGATCGACTAATTACCGGGGAGCTGTTTTTT. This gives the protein CASSQDRLITGELFF.

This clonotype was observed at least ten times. CDR3 sequence (DNA): TGTGCCAGCAGTGACAGGGGGTATGCAGATACGCAGTATTTT. As protein: CASSDRGYADTQYF. J is TRBJ2-3 and V is TRBV6-1, with 7 bases matching TRBD1. The CDR3 is 14 residues long. Looked up from germline, CDR1 is MNHNS and CDR2 is SASEGT. V lost 3 bases and J lost 4; bases outside the gene matches: 4.

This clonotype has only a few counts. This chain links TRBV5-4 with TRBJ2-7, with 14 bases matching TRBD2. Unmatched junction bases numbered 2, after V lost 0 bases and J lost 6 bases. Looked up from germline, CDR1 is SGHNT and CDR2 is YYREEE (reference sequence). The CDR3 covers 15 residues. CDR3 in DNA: TGTGCCAGCAGCTTGGCGGGACTAGCGGGAGTCGAGCAGTACTTC. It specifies CASSLAGLAGVEQYF.